These 26 T cell receptor beta chains were all obtained from the same sample, sequenced in a study of blood T cell repertoires in COVID-19. TCRdb's copy holds only in-frame clones and misses some; the assay was immunoSEQ multiplex PCR. Among tens of thousands of clones listed, roughly 82% were seen once. What was sequenced was peripheral blood. These receptors were collected from a woman aged 60-70 years with acute or convalescent COVID-19.

The chain employs TRBV7-8 and TRBJ2-1; D possibly corresponds to TRBD2 (5 bases). The CDR3 spans 15 residues. V shed 3 bases and J shed 8 bases, with 17 bases lying between them. Germline assignment: CDR1 SGHVS and CDR2 FQNEAQ. Here the CDR3 DNA reads TGTGCCAGCAGCTTGTTACTACCATCGGGATATGAGCAGTTCTTC. It yields the protein CASSLLLPSGYEQFF.

The chain uses TRBV7-9 and TRBJ1-3; D unclear. CDR3 size: 14 residues. V lost 10 bases and J lost 2, with 15 bases in between. Germline CDR1 and CDR2: SEHNR and FQNEAQ (reference sequence). CDR3 in DNA: TGTGCCAACACGGCGGACTTTCCTGGAAACACCATATATTTT. It translates to CANTADFPGNTIYF.

The chain joins TRBV7-3 to TRBJ1-6, with TRBD1 matching 8 bases. Losses at the gene ends were 1 base for V and 9 bases for J; bases not matched to a gene: 11. CDR3 length equals 17 residues. Germline V lookup: CDR1 SGHTA, CDR2 FQGTGA. The CDR3 DNA reads as TGTGCCAGCAGCTTAAGACCGGCAGGGGGCAGCCTTTCACCCCTCCACTTT. Amino acids: CASSLRPAGGSLSPLHF.

The chain joins TRBV2 to TRBJ2-3, with 7 bases lining up with TRBD2. The CDR3 totals 18 residues. Germline-derived CDR1 and CDR2 are SNHLY and FYNNEI. V lost 2 bases and J lost 0; bases outside the gene matches: 11. The CDR3 here is CASSEWSLASGSTDTQYF. The CDR3 DNA sequence: TGTGCCAGCAGTGAATGGTCTCTGGCTAGCGGAAGCACAGATACGCAGTATTTT.

The chain carries TRBV5-1 and TRBJ1-4; no reliable D call. Trimming stripped 2 bases from V and 8 bases from J, with 13 bases between. The CDR3 has 14 residues. Germline CDR1 reads SGHRS; CDR2 reads YFSETQ. The CDR3 sequence: CASSLTGVREKLFF. The CDR3 DNA reads TGCGCCAGCAGCTTAACGGGAGTTCGAGAAAAACTGTTTTTT. Drawing the rest from reference TRBV5-1 and TRBJ1-4, the complete variable domain is KAGVTQTPRYLIKTRGQQVTLSCSPISGHRSVSWYQQTPGQGLQFLFEYFSETQRNKGNFPGRFSGRQFSNSRSEMNVSTLELGDSALYLCASSLTGVREKLFFGSGTQLSVL.

This chain links TRBV7-2 with TRBJ1-2; D not certain. V dropped 7 bases and J dropped 3 bases, with 9 bases sitting between them. The CDR3 consists of 12 residues. Per the germline V gene, CDR1 is SGHTA and CDR2 is FQGNSA. CDR3 in DNA: TGTGCCAGCACCGGACTGGACTATGGCTACACCTTC. Translated, it gives CASTGLDYGYTF.

V usage is TRBV5-4 and J usage is TRBJ2-5, with TRBD1 matching over 7 bases. The length of the CDR3 is 15 residues. Per germline, CDR1 SGHNT and CDR2 YYREEE (reference sequence). With V trimmed by 3 bases and J by 5 bases, 10 bases remained unmatched. The CDR3 bases are TGTGCCAGCAGCTCCCGGGACAGACCCACCGAGACCCAGTACTTC. This gives the protein CASSSRDRPTETQYF.

The chain employs TRBV29-1 and TRBJ2-1; TRBD1 matches 9 bases. Per the germline V gene, CDR1 is SQVTM and CDR2 is ANQGSEA. The V gene end was trimmed by 6 bases and the J gene end by 8 bases; junction bases not matched to a gene: 8. The CDR3 contains 13 residues. Here the CDR3 DNA reads TGCAGCGTCGGGACAGGGAAGGTGCATGAGCAGTTCTTC. Amino acid sequence: CSVGTGKVHEQFF.

The chain carries TRBV24-1 and TRBJ2-1; 7 bases agree with TRBD2. The CDR3 is made up of 17 amino acids. The V gene's germline CDR1 is KGHDR and CDR2 SFDVKD. The J segment lost 0 bases and the V segment lost 1 base, leaving 5 bases of the junction unmatched. The DNA for the CDR3 is TGTGCCACCAGTGATTTAAGTCGCGGGAGCTCCTACAATGAGCAGTTCTTC. The encoded protein is CATSDLSRGSSYNEQFF.

This chain connects TRBV7-2 to TRBJ2-2, with D perhaps TRBD1 (5 bases). Trimming shortened V by 5 bases and J by 3 bases, and 13 bases separated the two germline ends. The CDR3 has 15 amino acids. From germline, CDR1 is SGHTA and CDR2 FQGNSA. The DNA of the CDR3 is TGTGCCAGCAGCCATAGCAGGGCGGACACCGGGGAGCTGTTTTTT. As protein: CASSHSRADTGELFF. The whole variable domain, filled in from reference TRBV7-2 and TRBJ2-2, reads GAGVSQSPSNKVTEKGKDVELRCDPISGHTALYWYRQSLGQGLEFLIYFQGNSAPDKSGLPSDRFSAERTGGSVSTLTIQRTQQEDSAVYLCASSHSRADTGELFFGEGSRLTVL.

V and J are TRBV18 and TRBJ2-1, with 15 bases that match TRBD2. Unmatched junction bases numbered 1, after V lost 3 bases and J lost 7 bases. Per the germline V gene, CDR1 is KGHSH and CDR2 is LQKENI. The CDR3 is 15 amino acids. CDR3 coding DNA: TGTGCCAGCTCACCCGGGACTAGCGGGGGGAATGAGCAGTTCTTC. This codes for CASSPGTSGGNEQFF.

This chain connects TRBV20-1 to TRBJ2-1, with D perhaps TRBD1 (5 bases). V lost 3 bases and J 8 bases, leaving 23 bases between the germline ends. The CDR3 extends over 16 amino acids. CDR1 is DFQATT and CDR2 is SNEGSKA in the germline V gene (reference sequence). As DNA, the CDR3 is TGCAGTGCTAGTAGGTCAGGGCAAATGGGTGCTTATGAGCAGTTCTTC. The encoded protein is CSASRSGQMGAYEQFF.

This clone was seen once. This chain connects TRBV29-1 to TRBJ1-1, with D possibly matching TRBD1 (5 bases). Germline CDR1 is SQVTM and CDR2 is ANQGSEA. This CDR3 is built from 13 residues. Trimming left V 2 bases short and J 4 bases short, with 11 bases between. Written as DNA, the CDR3 is TGCAGCGTTGAACCCAGGGAAGGCACTGAAGCTTTCTTT. Protein sequence: CSVEPREGTEAFF.

A note on this clone: This may be a read error: a much more frequent sequence differs by one nucleotide. The sample holds other DNA sequences that translate to the same CDR3. V usage is TRBV14 and J usage is TRBJ1-2; no clear D. The V gene's germline CDR1 is SGHDN and CDR2 FVKESK. The CDR3 contains 13 residues. The V and J ends lost 0 bases and 4 bases respectively, with 6 bases between them. CDR3 region: CASSQDLFYGYTF. The DNA for the CDR3 is TGTGCCAGCAGCCAAGATCTATTCTATGGCTACACCTTC.

The V and J genes are TRBV7-2 and TRBJ1-2, with D perhaps matching TRBD1 (5 bases). The CDR3 length is 14 residues. Trimming removed 1 base from V and 8 bases from J, with 14 bases in between. Germline-derived CDR1 and CDR2 are SGHTA and FQGNSA. CDR3 DNA: TGTGCCAGCAGCTTAGTCGCAGGGCCGTCGGGCTACACCTTC. It encodes CASSLVAGPSGYTF. Full variable domain (rest looked up from reference TRBV7-2 and TRBJ1-2): GAGVSQSPSNKVTEKGKDVELRCDPISGHTALYWYRQSLGQGLEFLIYFQGNSAPDKSGLPSDRFSAERTGGSVSTLTIQRTQQEDSAVYLCASSLVAGPSGYTFGSGTRLTVV.

CDR3 sequence (DNA): TGTGCCAGCAGTTACGAGGCTACCTCTAGCACAGATACGCAGTATTTT. Translating gives CASSYEATSSTDTQYF. The chain links TRBV6-2 or TRBV6-3 to TRBJ2-3; D remains ambiguous. There are 16 residues in the CDR3. Germline CDR1 MNHEY, CDR2 SVGEGT. Between the trimmed V and J ends, which lost 2 bases and 0 bases, there was a span of 12 bases.

This clone showed up just a few times. The chain employs TRBV16 and TRBJ1-5; D remains ambiguous. The germline V gene encodes CDR1 KGHSY and CDR2 FQNENV. Trimming removed 4 bases from V and 3 bases from J, with 13 bases in between. The CDR3 loop spans 15 amino acids. CDR3 sequence reads: CASSPIGTVNQPQHF. In DNA, the CDR3 is TGTGCCAGCAGCCCAATCGGCACAGTCAATCAGCCCCAGCATTTT.

The V call is TRBV5-1, the J call TRBJ1-1; a weak D match, TRBD1 (6 bases). Germline CDR1 SGHRS, CDR2 YFSETQ. The V end was cut by 4 bases, the J end by 7 bases, with 14 bases between. The CDR3 sequence is 13 residues long. The CDR3 DNA is TGCGCCAGCAGCCTACACCAAGGGGGTGAAGCTTTCTTT. It yields the protein CASSLHQGGEAFF.

This chain joins TRBV6-6 and TRBJ1-1, with 8 bases aligning to TRBD1. V lost 5 bases to trimming and J lost 7 bases; unmatched junction nucleotides: 12. This CDR3 contains 15 residues. In germline, CDR1 is MNHNY, CDR2 SVGAGI (reference sequence). The CDR3 spells CASSHAGQGPIEAFF. The CDR3 DNA reads TGTGCCAGCAGTCACGCCGGACAGGGACCAATTGAAGCTTTCTTT.

The rearrangement joins TRBV4-1 to TRBJ2-2; 8 nucleotides align to TRBD2. Losses at the gene ends were 0 bases for V and 3 bases for J; bases not matched to a gene: 3. This CDR3 is built from 16 residues. The germline CDR1 and CDR2 sequences are MGHRA and YSYEKL. The CDR3, as DNA: TGCGCCAGCAGCCAAGAGGGAGCGGGGGACACCGGGGAGCTGTTTTTT. It encodes CASSQEGAGDTGELFF.

The rearrangement links TRBV11-2 to TRBJ2-1; the match to TRBD1 covers 8 bases. In germline, CDR1 is SGHAT, CDR2 FQNNGV. CDR3 length: 15 amino acids. V lost 5 bases, J lost 8 bases, and 11 bases stayed unmatched. CDR3 nucleotide sequence: TGTGCCAGCAGCCACTGGACAGGGAGGTATGATGAGCAGTTCTTC. Translated, it gives CASSHWTGRYDEQFF.

In regard to this clone: An end of the junction does not agree with germline; a read error may underlie this. The gene calls are TRBV18 and TRBJ1-1; 8 bases agree with TRBD1. This CDR3 has 16 residues. In germline, CDR1 is KGHSH, CDR2 LQKENI. CDR3 region: CASSPISRDRNPEAFF. CDR3 DNA sequence: TGTGCCAGCTCACCGATTAGCCGGGACAGGAACCCTGAAGCTTTCTTT.

This rearrangement joins TRBV29-1 to TRBJ1-2; 8 nucleotides agree with TRBD1. Per germline, CDR1 SQVTM and CDR2 ANQGSEA. The CDR3 totals 15 residues. The V gene end was trimmed by 3 bases and the J gene end by 4 bases; junction bases not matched to a gene: 10. The CDR3 loop reads CSVDLDRTGSYGYTF. The CDR3 DNA is TGCAGCGTTGATTTGGACAGGACAGGGAGCTATGGCTACACCTTC.

This sequence joins TRBV5-1 and TRBJ1-2, with D unclear. The CDR3 spans 14 residues. Germline V gives CDR1 SGHRS, CDR2 YFSETQ. CDR3 loop: CVSRFQPSNYGYTF. As DNA, the CDR3 is TGCGTCTCTAGGTTCCAGCCCTCGAACTATGGCTACACCTTC.

This clone occurred a few times. This chain uses TRBV12-5 with TRBJ2-3; 8 nucleotides line up with TRBD2. This CDR3 spans 14 amino acids. Trimming cost V 4 bases and J 5 bases; bases outside gene matches: 5. CDR1 and CDR2 from the germline V gene are LGHNT and FRNRAP. CDR3 nucleotide sequence: TGTGCTAGTGGTTGGCGGGGGGCTCAAGATACGCAGTATTTT. Protein sequence: CASGWRGAQDTQYF.

This clone was counted a few times. The V and J genes are TRBV10-2 and TRBJ1-5; TRBD1 matches 9 bases. Germline V gives CDR1 WSHSY, CDR2 SAAADI. The CDR3 contains 13 residues. The V and J ends lost 5 bases and 6 bases, in that order; junction bases with no gene match: 2. In nucleotides, the CDR3 is TGCGCCAGCAGTAGACAGGGGGGTCAGCCCCAGCATTTT. Translated, it gives CASSRQGGQPQHF.